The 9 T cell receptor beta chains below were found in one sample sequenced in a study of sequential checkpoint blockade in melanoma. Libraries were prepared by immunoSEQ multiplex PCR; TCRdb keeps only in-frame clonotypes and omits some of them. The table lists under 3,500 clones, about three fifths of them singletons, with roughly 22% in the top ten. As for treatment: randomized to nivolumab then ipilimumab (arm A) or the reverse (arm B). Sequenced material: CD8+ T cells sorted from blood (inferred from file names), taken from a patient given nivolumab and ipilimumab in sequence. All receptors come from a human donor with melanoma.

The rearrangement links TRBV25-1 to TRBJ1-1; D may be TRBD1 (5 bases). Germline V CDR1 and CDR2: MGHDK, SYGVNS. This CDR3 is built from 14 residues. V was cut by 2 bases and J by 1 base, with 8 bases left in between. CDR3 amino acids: CASSERQGNTEAFF. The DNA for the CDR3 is TGTGCCAGCAGTGAAAGGCAGGGGAACACTGAAGCTTTCTTT.

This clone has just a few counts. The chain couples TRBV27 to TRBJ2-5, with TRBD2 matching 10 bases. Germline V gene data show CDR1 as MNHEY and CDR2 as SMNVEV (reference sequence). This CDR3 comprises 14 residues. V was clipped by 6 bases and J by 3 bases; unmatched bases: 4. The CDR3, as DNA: TGTGCCAGCAGCCCCCTAGCGGGGGAAGAGACCCAGTACTTC. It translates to CASSPLAGEETQYF.

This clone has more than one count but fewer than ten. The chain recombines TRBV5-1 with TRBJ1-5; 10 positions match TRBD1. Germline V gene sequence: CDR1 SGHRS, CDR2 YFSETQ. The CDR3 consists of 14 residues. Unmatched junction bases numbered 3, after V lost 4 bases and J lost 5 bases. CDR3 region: CASSLGQGDQPQHF. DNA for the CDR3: TGCGCCAGCAGCCTTGGACAGGGGGATCAGCCCCAGCATTTT.

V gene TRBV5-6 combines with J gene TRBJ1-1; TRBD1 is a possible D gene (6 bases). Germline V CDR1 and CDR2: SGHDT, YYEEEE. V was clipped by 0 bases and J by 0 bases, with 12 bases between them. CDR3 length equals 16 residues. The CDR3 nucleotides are TGTGCCAGCAGCTTGGGGGGACATAAATTGAACACTGAAGCTTTCTTT. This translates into CASSLGGHKLNTEAFF.

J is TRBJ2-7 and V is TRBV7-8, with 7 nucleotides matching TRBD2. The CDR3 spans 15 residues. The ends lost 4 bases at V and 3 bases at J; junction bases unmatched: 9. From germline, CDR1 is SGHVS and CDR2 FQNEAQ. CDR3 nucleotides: TGTGCCAGCAGCTCAACTAGCGAAGGGGTCTACGAGCAGTACTTC. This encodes CASSSTSEGVYEQYF.

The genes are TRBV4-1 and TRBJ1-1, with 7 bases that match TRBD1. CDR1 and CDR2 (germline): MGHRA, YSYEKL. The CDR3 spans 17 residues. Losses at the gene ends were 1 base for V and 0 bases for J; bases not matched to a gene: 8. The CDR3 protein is CASSQVGTEVLNTEAFF. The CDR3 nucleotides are TGCGCCAGCAGCCAAGTTGGGACAGAAGTATTGAACACTGAAGCTTTCTTT.

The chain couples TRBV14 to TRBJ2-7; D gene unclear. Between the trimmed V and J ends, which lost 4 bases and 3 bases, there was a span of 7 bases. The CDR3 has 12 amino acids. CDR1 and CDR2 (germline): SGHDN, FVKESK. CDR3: CASSPSSYEQYF. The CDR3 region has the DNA TGTGCCAGCAGCCCGAGTAGCTACGAGCAGTACTTC.

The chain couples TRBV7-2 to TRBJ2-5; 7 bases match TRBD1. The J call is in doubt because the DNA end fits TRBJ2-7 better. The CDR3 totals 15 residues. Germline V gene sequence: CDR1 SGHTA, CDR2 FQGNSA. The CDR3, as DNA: TGTGCCAGCAGCTTAGCGAGTCAGGGGGTCCACGAGCAGTACTTC. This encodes CASSLASQGVHEQYF.

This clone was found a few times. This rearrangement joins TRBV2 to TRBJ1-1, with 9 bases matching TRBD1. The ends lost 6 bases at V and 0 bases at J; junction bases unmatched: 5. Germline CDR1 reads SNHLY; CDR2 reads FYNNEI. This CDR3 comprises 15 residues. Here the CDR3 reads CASRLRDRVNTEAFF. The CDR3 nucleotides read TGTGCCAGCAGGCTACGGGACAGGGTGAACACTGAAGCTTTCTTT.